Following are 6 T cell receptor beta chains from one sample sequenced in a study of cytomegalovirus exposure and HLA in healthy donors. Use of 60 Vbeta and 13 Jbeta primers characterized the PCR. Assay used: immunoSEQ multiplex PCR; TCRdb lists only in-frame clones, some missing. The profile shows some 150,000 clones, approximately 79% of them singletons. The specimen sequenced was PBMCs. These receptors originate from a man between 18 and 29 years old in good health and CMV-seropositive.

To note about this clone: One junction end disagrees with the germline gene, perhaps due to a read error. This sequence joins TRBV7-7 and TRBJ2-3; 7 bases are a match to TRBD2. The CDR3 contains 15 residues. Germline lookup yields CDR1 SSHAT and CDR2 FNYEAQ (reference sequence). In DNA, the CDR3 is TGTGCTAGCAGCTTAGCTGCGGCGGGGGAAGATACGCAGTATTTT. This translates into CASSLAAAGEDTQYF.

The sample holds one count of this clone. This chain joins TRBV5-1 and TRBJ1-2; D possibly corresponds to TRBD1 (6 bases). V was clipped by 0 bases and J by 9 bases, with 15 bases between them. Germline values: CDR1 SGHRS, CDR2 YFSETQ. This CDR3 contains 14 residues. This CDR3 reads CASSLGRGGGSYTF. CDR3 DNA sequence: TGCGCCAGCAGCTTGGGAAGAGGGGGTGGAAGCTACACCTTC.

This clone was picked up a small number of times. This chain links TRBV27 with TRBJ2-6; no clear D. Germline CDR1 and CDR2: MNHEY and SMNVEV (reference sequence). There are 14 residues in the CDR3. Trimming removed 6 bases from V and 2 bases from J, with 8 bases in between. CDR3 nucleotides: TGTGCCAGCAGACGGGTCGCTGGGGCCAACGTCCTGACTTTC. Translating it yields CASRRVAGANVLTF.

The rearrangement uses TRBV11-2 and TRBJ2-7, with D possibly being TRBD1 (5 bases). In germline, CDR1 is SGHAT, CDR2 FQNNGV. V was shortened by 6 bases and J by 6 bases, with 15 bases between the two germline ends. The CDR3 runs 13 residues. The CDR3 nucleotides are TGTGCCAGCAGGCAAAGGAAGGGGATCGAGCAGTACTTC. Translation: CASRQRKGIEQYF.

This clone was seen just once. The V gene is TRBV5-1, the J gene TRBJ2-5; D is perhaps TRBD1 (6 bases). The J call is uncertain, as TRBJ2-7 better fits the DNA end. This CDR3 has 14 amino acids. Germline V gives CDR1 SGHRS, CDR2 YFSETQ. The CDR3 region has the DNA TGCGCCAGCAGCATTCAGGGGACACCTTACGAGCAGTACTTC. Encoded protein: CASSIQGTPYEQYF.

This sequence joins TRBV19 and TRBJ2-7; 10 positions agree with TRBD2. Germline V gene sequence: CDR1 LNHDA, CDR2 SQIVND (reference sequence). There are 14 residues in the CDR3. Trimming cost V 1 base and J 5 bases; bases outside gene matches: 2. The CDR3 sequence: CASSIASGRHEQYF. For the CDR3, the DNA is TGTGCCAGTAGTATAGCTAGCGGGAGACACGAGCAGTACTTC.